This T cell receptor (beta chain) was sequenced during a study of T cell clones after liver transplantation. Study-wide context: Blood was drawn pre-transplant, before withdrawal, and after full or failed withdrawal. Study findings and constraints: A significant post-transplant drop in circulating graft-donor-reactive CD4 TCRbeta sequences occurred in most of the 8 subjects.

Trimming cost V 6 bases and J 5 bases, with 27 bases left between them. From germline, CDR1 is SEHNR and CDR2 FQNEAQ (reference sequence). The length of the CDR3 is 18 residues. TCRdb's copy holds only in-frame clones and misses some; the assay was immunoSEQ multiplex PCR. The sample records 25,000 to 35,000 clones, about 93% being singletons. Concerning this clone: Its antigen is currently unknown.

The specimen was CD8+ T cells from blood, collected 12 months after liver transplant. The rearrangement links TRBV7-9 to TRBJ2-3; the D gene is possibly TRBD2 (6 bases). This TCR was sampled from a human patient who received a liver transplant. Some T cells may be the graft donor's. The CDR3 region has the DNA TGTGCCAGCAGGGGGCACCTGGAAATCCCGGGACTGGGAGATACGCAGTATTTT. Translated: CASRGHLEIPGLGDTQYF. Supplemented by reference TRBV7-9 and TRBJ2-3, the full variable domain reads DTGVSQNPRHKITKRGQNVTFRCDPISEHNRLYWYRQTLGQGPEFLTYFQNEAQLEKSRLLSDRFSAERPKGSFSTLEIQRTEQGDSAMYLCASRGHLEIPGLGDTQYFGPGTRLTVL.